Listed below are T cell receptor beta chains from one sample, sequenced in a study of shared clonotypes between healthy human individuals. TCRdb's copy holds only in-frame clones and misses some; the assay was immunoSEQ multiplex PCR. In the table there are about 490,000 clones, roughly four fifths of which are singletons. Sequenced input: PBMCs. The receptor set was obtained from a middle-aged woman in good health. Some clones in this sample may be carry-over from other donors' samples. The CDR3 runs from the conserved cysteine through the conserved F or W. A D gene is named only where the DNA matches it firmly. The size of a clone is reported for some rows only, either as once, few or many, or as a class for expanded clones.

d_gene	v_gene	j_gene	abundance	CDR3nt	CDR3aa
TRBD1	TRBV27	TRBJ1-2	many	TGTGCCAGCAGTAACCCGGACAGGGGGATAGGCTACACCTTC	CASSNPDRGIGYTF
TRBD1	TRBV7-3	TRBJ2-3	-	TGTGCCAGCAAGCTTGAGGGGGCTAGCACAGATACGCAGTATTTT	CASKLEGASTDTQYF
TRBD1	TRBV15	TRBJ2-5	-	TGTGCCACCAGCAGAGACCAGACAGGGGGCAGAGAGCAGTACTTC	CATSRDQTGGREQYF
-	TRBV15	TRBJ1-5	-	TGTGCCACCAGCAGTCAAAGCCAGTGGGGATTTTATCAGCCCCAGCATTTT	CATSSQSQWGFYQPQHF
-	TRBV27	TRBJ2-2	-	TGTGCCAGCAGCCTTGGGAGGACCGGGGAGCTATTTTTT	CASSLGRTGELFF
-	TRBV29-1	TRBJ2-7	once	TGCAGCGTTGGTCGAGGCAGGTTCTACGAGCAGTACTTC	CSVGRGRFYEQYF
TRBD2	TRBV30	TRBJ2-1	many	TGTGCCTGGAGTGAATTCGGACTAGCAAGGAGCGATGAGCAGTTCTTC	CAWSEFGLARSDEQFF
-	TRBV5-4	TRBJ1-3	-	TGTGCCAGCAGGGACGGGATAGGGTCTGGAAACACCATATATTTT	CASRDGIGSGNTIYF
-	TRBV18	TRBJ1-2	-	TGTGCCAGCTCACCACCTGGGCAGTCGTATGGCTACACCTTC	CASSPPGQSYGYTF
-	TRBV30	TRBJ1-4	once	TGTGCCTGGGGGTCGGAAATTAATGAAAAACTGTTTTTT	CAWGSEINEKLFF
TRBD2	TRBV19	TRBJ2-1	few	TGTGCCAGTAGTATACATGCGGGGGTGGGTGAGCAGTTCTTC	CASSIHAGVGEQFF
-	TRBV28	TRBJ1-1	-	TGTGCCAGCAGTTTATCGACGGAGTTTACCGAAGCTTTCTTT	CASSLSTEFTEAFF
-	TRBV6-5	TRBJ2-5	-	TGTGCCAGCAGTCAGACCCGAGAGACCCAGTACTTC	CASSQTRETQYF
-	TRBV28	TRBJ2-5	-	TGTGCCAGCAGTTTACCGCAGGGTGAGGAGACCCAGTACTTC	CASSLPQGEETQYF
-	TRBV19	TRBJ2-1	-	TGTGCCAGTAGTATGGGGGTTGCCCAGGATGAGCAGTTCTTC	CASSMGVAQDEQFF
-	TRBV19	TRBJ2-1	-	TGTGCCAGTAGTATTGCAGGGACGGACAATGAGCAGTTCTTC	CASSIAGTDNEQFF